The entry below describes one TCR beta chain. The data originate from a study of OX40 agonist ivuxolimab in advanced cancers. Trimming removed 5 bases at V and 12 bases at J, with 14 bases between. Germline values: CDR1 MNHEY, CDR2 SVGAGI. This CDR3 spans 12 amino acids. Sequencing was performed with immunoSEQ multiplex PCR; in TCRdb, only in-frame clones are kept and a portion is missing. The repertoire holds about 91,000 clones, with 84% as singletons. This TCR was sampled from an adult with an advanced solid tumor such as melanoma, head and neck, liver or kidney cancer. This specimen was CD4+ or CD8+ T cells sorted from blood, taken in a trial of the OX40 agonist ivuxolimab. The chain has TRBV6-5 and TRBJ1-5, with D maybe TRBD1 (5 bases). This chain's CDR3 is CASSHRDANQHF. The DNA for the CDR3 is TGTGCCAGCAGTCATAGGGACGCCAACCAGCATTTT.